The clone carrying this TCR beta chain occurred a few times. The antigen remains unidentified. These data belong to a study of T cells after yellow fever vaccination. General study points: Most primary-vaccination clones reappeared after the booster (around 95% CD4, about 87% CD8). The CD4 compartment and the CD8 compartment contained a small share of clonotypes in common. Bulk-population clonotypes that are abundant could appear as contaminants in FACS-sorted repertoires.

Germline V gives CDR1 SGHNT, CDR2 YYREEE (reference sequence). This CDR3 is built from 13 residues. V lost 2 bases and J lost 5, with 11 bases in between. TCRdb reanalysed the 5' RACE reads using MiXCR and keeps one entry per CDR3 protein. The sample comprises 50,000 or so distinct CDR3 sequences, about 7.9% of which are singletons, and 28% rests with the top ten. V is TRBV5-4 and J is TRBJ2-7; D is unresolved. Material: CD8+ T cells sorted from PBMCs, obtained around 14 days after the first yellow fever vaccination. The sequence was collected from a man in his late teens or twenties who received the YFV17D yellow fever vaccine. The chain's CDR3 is CASSFRGGNEQYF. The CDR3 region has the DNA TGTGCCAGCAGCTTCCGAGGCGGAAACGAGCAGTACTTC. Full variable domain (missing parts from reference TRBV5-4 and TRBJ2-7): ETGVTQSPTHLIKTRGQQVTLRCSSQSGHNTVSWYQQALGQGPQFIFQYYREEENGRGNFPPRFSGLQFPNYSSELNVNALELDDSALYLCASSFRGGNEQYFGPGTRLTVT.